A single sample gave rise to the 32 T cell receptor beta chains below, sequenced in a study of CD8 T cells in ankylosing spondylitis. Study observations and caveats: One TCR beta motif, made up of roughly 8 highly homologous variants, appeared characteristic of ankylosing spondylitis blood.

TCRdb reanalysed the 5' RACE reads using MiXCR and keeps one entry per CDR3 protein. The sample comprises 700,000 to 1,000,000 distinct CDR3 sequences, 12% of which are singletons, and just over 0.5% rests with the top ten. Their cognate antigens are unknown. The specimen sequenced was blood, either unsorted or a sorted T cell fraction (not recorded which). These receptors were collected from a male donor with ankylosing spondylitis.

In this sample, this clonotype turned up a few times. The rearrangement joins TRBV4-2 to TRBJ1-2, with 10 bases that match TRBD1. CDR1 is LGHNA, CDR2 YNFKEQ, per germline. V was pared by 1 base and J by 2 bases, with 1 base of the junction left unmatched. This CDR3 spans 15 amino acids. CDR3 bases: TGTGCCAGCAGCCAAGCGGGACAGGGGAACTATGGCTACACCTTC. Translation: CASSQAGQGNYGYTF.

This clonotype appeared a few times. V is TRBV4-3 and J is TRBJ1-1; D is undetermined. Per the germline V gene, CDR1 is LGHNA and CDR2 is YSLEER. V lost 1 base and J lost 7, with 10 bases in between. CDR3 length: 13 amino acids. The CDR3 nucleotides are TGCGCCAGCAGCCAAGTGTTGTCCGGTGAAGCTTTCTTT. Protein sequence: CASSQVLSGEAFF.

This clonotype was found a few times. The rearrangement joins TRBV20-1 to TRBJ2-5, with D unresolved. CDR3 length equals 13 residues. Germline assignment: CDR1 DFQATT and CDR2 SNEGSKA (reference sequence). V gave up 2 bases and J gave up 0 bases, with 7 bases separating them. CDR3 coding DNA: TGCAGTGCTAGATCTGGAAACCAAGAGACCCAGTACTTC. Translated: CSARSGNQETQYF.

This clonotype came up a few times. The rearrangement joins TRBV7-2 to TRBJ1-2, with 8 bases aligning to TRBD1. V was clipped by 5 bases and J by 0 bases; unmatched bases: 8. CDR3 size: 16 residues. From germline, CDR1 is SGHTA and CDR2 FQGNSA. In DNA, the CDR3 is TGTGCCAGCAGCCCCGACAGGGGAAGAGCTAACTATGGCTACACCTTC. Translation gives CASSPDRGRANYGYTF.

The rearrangement joins TRBV18 to TRBJ1-1; D is undetermined. Germline V CDR1 and CDR2: KGHSH, LQKENI. The CDR3 contains 13 residues. Trimming removed 4 bases at V and 1 base at J, with 7 bases between. The CDR3 reads CASSLHANTEAFF. As DNA, the CDR3 is TGTGCCAGCTCACTACATGCGAACACTGAAGCTTTCTTT.

The sample holds many counts of this clonotype. The chain recombines TRBV29-1 with TRBJ2-6; no reliable D call. CDR1 is SQVTM, CDR2 ANQGSEA, per germline. V lost 7 bases and J 1 base, leaving 11 bases between the germline ends. The length of the CDR3 is 14 residues. As DNA, the CDR3 is TGCAGCGCCTCACTACAATCTGGGGCCAACGTCCTGACTTTC. It translates to CSASLQSGANVLTF.

This clonotype has at least ten counts. One end of the junction fails to match germline, which may point to a read error. The chain recombines TRBV12-3 or TRBV12-4 with TRBJ2-7; D uncertain. This CDR3 has 12 amino acids. CDR3: CASSFNLGPEDF. CDR3 DNA sequence: TGTGCCAGCAGTTTTAATCTAGGACCCGAGGACTTC.

The chain uses TRBV18 and TRBJ2-1; no reliable D call. The CDR3 has 12 residues. The V end lost 4 bases, the J end lost 8 bases, and 9 bases lay between the germline ends. CDR1 and CDR2 (germline): KGHSH, LQKENI. CDR3 protein: CASSLRIHEQFF. CDR3 nucleotides: TGTGCCAGCTCACTCAGAATCCATGAGCAGTTCTTC.

This clonotype was observed many times. The chain combines TRBV20-1 with TRBJ2-7; no clear D gene. Germline V lookup: CDR1 DFQATT, CDR2 SNEGSKA (reference sequence). The V and J ends lost 5 bases and 5 bases respectively, with 10 bases between them. The length of the CDR3 is 11 residues. The CDR3 region is CSAPANHEQYF. CDR3 DNA sequence: TGCAGTGCTCCAGCTAACCACGAGCAGTACTTC.

This rearrangement joins TRBV11-2 to TRBJ2-7, with no clear D. Germline CDR1 reads SGHAT; CDR2 reads FQNNGV. Deletions cut 2 bases from V and 6 bases from J, with 11 bases between. The CDR3 has 13 residues. The CDR3 nucleotides read TGTGCCAGCAGCTTAACGGGTTCGGGCGAGCAGTACTTC. Translating gives CASSLTGSGEQYF.

This clonotype was seen at least ten times. This sequence joins TRBV28 and TRBJ2-3; D is undetermined. The CDR3 runs to 13 residues. Germline CDR1 and CDR2: MDHEN and SYDVKM. Trimming removed 2 bases at V and 8 bases at J, with 11 bases between. The CDR3 DNA follows: TGTGCCAGCAGTTTAGGCGGACGGAGTACGCAGTATTTT. It specifies CASSLGGRSTQYF.

This clonotype occurred a few times. The V gene is TRBV7-2, the J gene TRBJ1-4; 10 bases match TRBD1. The CDR3 contains 14 residues. Germline V gene data show CDR1 as SGHTA and CDR2 as FQGNSA. V was pared by 5 bases and J by 7 bases, with 4 bases of the junction left unmatched. CDR3 residues: CASSVDRGGEKLFF. CDR3 nucleotides: TGTGCCAGCAGCGTGGACAGGGGGGGTGAAAAACTGTTTTTT.

This clonotype was seen many times. V is TRBV6-5 and J is TRBJ2-3; D remains ambiguous. The germline V gene has CDR1 MNHEY and CDR2 SVGAGI. The CDR3 loop spans 16 amino acids. Trimming removed 0 bases from V and 7 bases from J, with 17 bases in between. CDR3 amino acids: CASSYSRREEGNTQYF. The CDR3 region has the DNA TGTGCCAGCAGTTACTCCCGACGTGAGGAAGGGAATACGCAGTATTTT.

Many counts were recorded for this clonotype. V gene TRBV18 combines with J gene TRBJ2-1, with D uncertain. Trimming left V 3 bases short and J 6 bases short, with 6 bases between. The CDR3 has 12 residues. Germline V gene data show CDR1 as KGHSH and CDR2 as LQKENI. CDR3 nucleotides: TGTGCCAGCTCACCCGTGGGCAATGAGCAGTTCTTC. Translating gives CASSPVGNEQFF.

This clonotype was seen only a few times. The genes are TRBV7-8 and TRBJ2-7; D is tentatively TRBD1 or TRBD2 (5 bases each). The CDR3 sequence is 14 residues long. V was trimmed by 5 bases and J by 3 bases, leaving 14 bases between them. Germline lookup yields CDR1 SGHVS and CDR2 FQNEAQ. The CDR3 DNA reads TGTGCCAGCAGCCTCCGGGACGGAATCTACGAGCAGTACTTC. It codes for CASSLRDGIYEQYF.

The chain recombines TRBV28 with TRBJ1-3; D not resolved. Deletions cut 3 bases from V and 0 bases from J, with 6 bases between. Germline CDR1 MDHEN, CDR2 SYDVKM. The CDR3 length is 14 residues. The DNA for the CDR3 is TGTGCCAGCAGTTTTAAGAGCTCTGGAAACACCATATATTTT. Translating it yields CASSFKSSGNTIYF.

This clonotype has just a few counts. V usage is TRBV6-2 or TRBV6-3 and J usage is TRBJ2-7; 7 positions agree with TRBD2. Germline CDR1 MNHEY, CDR2 SVGEGT. V trimming: 0 bases; J trimming: 0 bases; junction bases outside the gene matches: 5. This CDR3 has 16 amino acids. The CDR3 loop is CASSYSSRDYSYEQYF. The DNA of the CDR3 is TGTGCCAGCAGTTACTCGTCCCGGGACTACTCCTACGAGCAGTACTTC.

This chain joins TRBV5-1 and TRBJ2-3; D tentatively fits TRBD1 or TRBD2 (5 bases each). The germline V and J ends were trimmed by 4 bases and 0 bases, with 18 bases remaining between them. Germline lookup yields CDR1 SGHRS and CDR2 YFSETQ. This CDR3 has 17 residues. The CDR3 DNA sequence: TGCGCCAGCAGCCGGACCCCGGGACCCGGGAGCACAGATACGCAGTATTTT. Its translation: CASSRTPGPGSTDTQYF.

V usage is TRBV9 and J usage is TRBJ2-1, with 7 nucleotides matching TRBD1. Germline-derived CDR1 and CDR2 are SGDLS and YYNGEE. J was trimmed by 2 bases and V by 3 bases; bases with no gene match: 5. The CDR3 length is 15 residues. CDR3: CASSARQGAYNEQFF. CDR3 DNA sequence: TGTGCCAGCAGCGCCCGACAGGGCGCCTACAATGAGCAGTTCTTC.

This rearrangement joins TRBV29-1 to TRBJ1-2; unclear D gene. V was clipped by 3 bases and J by 6 bases, with 8 bases between them. Germline values: CDR1 SQVTM, CDR2 ANQGSEA. The CDR3 has 11 amino acids. CDR3: CSVDWVDGYTF. The CDR3 DNA follows: TGCAGCGTTGATTGGGTGGATGGCTACACCTTC.

V usage is TRBV10-3 and J usage is TRBJ1-5; 10 nucleotides match TRBD1. CDR3 length equals 16 residues. Germline CDR1 ENHRY, CDR2 SYGVKD. V lost 2 bases, J lost 7 bases, and 8 bases stayed unmatched. Written as DNA, the CDR3 is TGTGCCATCAGTGAGCAAAGACAGGGGGCTCGGCAGCCCCAGCATTTT. Residues: CAISEQRQGARQPQHF.

The chain is built from TRBV20-1 and TRBJ2-7; 13 bases map to TRBD2. Looked up from germline, CDR1 is DFQATT and CDR2 is SNEGSKA (reference sequence). This CDR3 comprises 14 residues. With V trimmed by 3 bases and J by 3 bases, 2 bases remained unmatched. CDR3 amino acids: CSARRTSGSYEQYF. The CDR3 DNA follows: TGCAGTGCTAGGAGGACTAGCGGGAGCTACGAGCAGTACTTC.

This clonotype has more than one count but fewer than ten. The chain links TRBV24-1 to TRBJ2-3; maybe TRBD1 (6 bases). The V gene's germline CDR1 is KGHDR and CDR2 SFDVKD. The CDR3 runs to 16 residues. Trimming shortened V by 4 bases and J by 4 bases, and 17 bases separated the two germline ends. In DNA form, the CDR3 reads TGTGCCACCAGTGAGGGTCCGGGGTGGGGGCCAGATACGCAGTATTTT. This translates into CATSEGPGWGPDTQYF.

The sample holds a few counts of this clonotype. The V gene is TRBV6-2 or TRBV6-3, the J gene TRBJ2-1, with 11 bases that match TRBD2. The germline V gene has CDR1 MNHEY and CDR2 SVGEGT. J lost 0 bases, V lost 0 bases, and 19 bases had no gene match. The CDR3 loop spans 23 amino acids. The CDR3 here is CASSYSGYFIRGLADFSYNEQFF. The CDR3 DNA is TGTGCCAGCAGTTACTCCGGATATTTTATTAGGGGACTAGCGGATTTCTCCTACAATGAGCAGTTCTTC.

This clonotype was counted ten times or more. The gene calls are TRBV10-2 and TRBJ1-1; D unresolved. The germline gives CDR1 WSHSY, CDR2 SAAADI. The V gene lost 3 bases and the J gene lost 1 base, with 6 bases spanning the gap. There are 13 residues in the CDR3. CDR3 sequence (DNA): TGCGCCAGCAGTGAATACGGGAACACTGAAGCTTTCTTT. This encodes CASSEYGNTEAFF.

This clonotype was counted between two and nine times. The chain is built from TRBV7-2 and TRBJ2-7; TRBD1 might be the D (6 bases). V was cut by 2 bases and J by 2 bases, with 10 bases left in between. This CDR3 has 14 residues. Germline V CDR1 and CDR2: SGHTA, FQGNSA. Here the CDR3 reads CASSLLTGPYEQYF. CDR3 coding DNA: TGTGCCAGCAGCTTATTGACAGGACCCTACGAGCAGTACTTC.

This rearrangement joins TRBV5-1 to TRBJ2-3; D unclear. Looked up from germline, CDR1 is SGHRS and CDR2 is YFSETQ. V was pared by 1 base and J by 4 bases, with 13 bases between. This CDR3 region has 15 residues. The CDR3 loop reads CASSLTPPSSDTQYF. CDR3 coding DNA: TGCGCCAGCAGCTTGACACCTCCCAGTTCAGATACGCAGTATTTT. Combining the CDR3 with reference TRBV5-1 and TRBJ2-3 gives the whole variable domain KAGVTQTPRYLIKTRGQQVTLSCSPISGHRSVSWYQQTPGQGLQFLFEYFSETQRNKGNFPGRFSGRQFSNSRSEMNVSTLELGDSALYLCASSLTPPSSDTQYFGPGTRLTVL.

The chain combines TRBV18 with TRBJ1-1; no reliable D call. V lost 0 bases, J lost 8 bases, and 16 bases lay in between. The CDR3 consists of 15 residues. In germline, CDR1 is KGHSH, CDR2 LQKENI. The CDR3 protein is CASSPPSMARVEAFF. For the CDR3, the DNA is TGTGCCAGCTCACCACCGAGTATGGCCCGTGTAGAAGCTTTCTTT. Supplemented by reference TRBV18 and TRBJ1-1, the full variable domain reads NAGVMQNPRHLVRRRGQEARLRCSPMKGHSHVYWYRQLPEEGLKFMVYLQKENIIDESGMPKERFSAEFPKEGPSILRIQQVVRGDSAAYFCASSPPSMARVEAFFGQGTRLTVV.

This clonotype showed up just a few times. V and J are TRBV3-1 and TRBJ2-3, with a possible D match to TRBD2 (6 bases). Trimming removed 1 base from V and 5 bases from J, with 16 bases in between. The CDR3 length is 16 residues. Germline-derived CDR1 and CDR2 are LGHDT and YNNKEL (reference sequence). The CDR3, as DNA: TGTGCCAGCAGCCAAGGATGGGGCGGGACGAGAGATACGCAGTATTTT. Its translation is CASSQGWGGTRDTQYF.

The table lists this clonotype with a few counts. This chain joins TRBV20-1 and TRBJ2-2; D is perhaps TRBD1 or TRBD2 (6 bases each). V dropped 1 base and J dropped 4 bases, with 16 bases sitting between them. CDR1 and CDR2 (germline): DFQATT, SNEGSKA (reference sequence). The CDR3 is 16 residues long. The CDR3 sequence is CSARVPRWGATGELFF. The CDR3 bases are TGCAGTGCTAGAGTCCCCCGATGGGGGGCCACCGGGGAGCTGTTTTTT.

This sequence joins TRBV6-2 or TRBV6-3 and TRBJ2-6; 7 bases align to TRBD1. The junction had 3 bases not matched to a gene; V was cut back by 2 bases and J by 2 bases. The CDR3 is made up of 16 amino acids. Germline V gene sequence: CDR1 MNHEY, CDR2 SVGEGT. This chain's CDR3 is CASSYLGTAGANVLTF. The DNA for the CDR3 is TGTGCCAGCAGTTACCTAGGGACAGCTGGGGCCAACGTCCTGACTTTC.

The chain has TRBV7-2 and TRBJ2-2, with D tentatively TRBD1 (6 bases). The CDR3 spans 16 residues. V was shortened by 5 bases and J by 1 base, with 14 bases between the two germline ends. Germline-derived CDR1 and CDR2 are SGHTA and FQGNSA. The CDR3 bases are TGTGCCAGCAGCCCTCAAGGGGGTAGGAACACCGGGGAGCTGTTTTTT. This translates into CASSPQGGRNTGELFF.